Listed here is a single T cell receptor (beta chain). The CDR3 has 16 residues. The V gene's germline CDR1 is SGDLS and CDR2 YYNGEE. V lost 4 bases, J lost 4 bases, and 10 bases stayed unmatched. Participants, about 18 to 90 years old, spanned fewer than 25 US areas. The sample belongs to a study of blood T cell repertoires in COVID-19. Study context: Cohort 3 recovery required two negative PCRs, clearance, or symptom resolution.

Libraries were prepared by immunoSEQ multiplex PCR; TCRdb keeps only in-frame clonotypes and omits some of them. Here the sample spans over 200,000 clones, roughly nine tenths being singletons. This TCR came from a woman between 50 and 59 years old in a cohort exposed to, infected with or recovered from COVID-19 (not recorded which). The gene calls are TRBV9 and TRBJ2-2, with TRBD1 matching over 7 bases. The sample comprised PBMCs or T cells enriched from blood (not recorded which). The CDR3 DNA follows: TGTGCCAGCAGCCCTCACACGGGACAGAGCACCGGGGAGCTGTTTTTT. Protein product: CASSPHTGQSTGELFF.